The 8 T cell receptor beta chains below were found in one sample sequenced in a study of vaccination effects on CD4 cells after COVID-19 (dated by TCRdb to between 2021 and 2022). Their recognized antigens are unknown. The library was built by means of the immunoSEQ multiplex PCR assay. Drawn from immuneACCESS, this table holds only the in-frame rearrangements with V and J called that TCRdb kept. Clones are partly lost; checked studies trace under half to an unresolved V gene and leave the rest unexplained. This sample is represented by some 69,000 clones; roughly 79% of them were singletons. Around 3% of the sample comes from the top ten. In the ViraFEST assay, PBMC were stimulated with viral peptide pools, and TCR sequencing was then used to find antigen-specific CD4+ T cell clonotypes based on their expansion. After around 10 days of culture, CD4+ T cells were isolated with the EasySep CD4+ T cell isolation kit. Negative nucleocapsid antibody results before and after vaccination confirmed that the healthy vaccine recipients had no prior SARS-CoV-2 infection.

Specimen: CD4+ T cells from PBMCs cultured with HCoV-NL63 spike peptides, collected before COVID-19 vaccination. Per the publication, the cell subset or site label means: HCoV-NL63 spike overlapping peptide pool stimulation. These receptor sequences come from a human donor who received a COVID-19 vaccine.

The genes are TRBV6-6 and TRBJ2-6; perhaps TRBD1 as D (6 bases). This CDR3 is built from 16 residues. Looked up from germline, CDR1 is MNHNY and CDR2 is SVGAGI (reference sequence). V was pared by 2 bases and J by 1 base, with 9 bases between. CDR3 DNA sequence: TGTGCCAGCAGTTACGCCACAGGGTCTGGGGCCAACGTCCTGACTTTC. It specifies CASSYATGSGANVLTF.

V gene TRBV5-1 combines with J gene TRBJ2-2; possible D gene TRBD2, 6 bases. Germline CDR1 and CDR2: SGHRS and YFSETQ. This CDR3 contains 16 residues. Deletions cut 2 bases from V and 0 bases from J, with 11 bases between. The CDR3 region is CASSFGSGANTGELFF. DNA for the CDR3: TGCGCCAGCAGCTTTGGGTCGGGGGCGAACACCGGGGAGCTGTTTTTT.

This chain links TRBV25-1 with TRBJ2-1; a weak D match, TRBD2 (6 bases). The V gene lost 8 bases and the J gene lost 10 bases, with 15 bases spanning the gap. Germline V gene sequence: CDR1 MGHDK, CDR2 SYGVNS. The CDR3 totals 12 residues. The CDR3 spells CASRGSPQEQFF. The CDR3 coding sequence is TGTGCCAGCCGGGGGTCTCCTCAGGAGCAGTTCTTC. The full variable domain, in which reference TRBV25-1 and TRBJ2-1 provide the parts outside the CDR3, is EADIYQTPRYLVIGTGKKITLECSQTMGHDKMYWYQQDPGMELHLIHYSYGVNSTEKGDLSSESTVSRIRTEHFPLTLESARPSHTSQYLCASRGSPQEQFFGPGTRLTVL.

This chain joins TRBV14 and TRBJ2-3; no clear D. V lost 1 base to trimming and J lost 5 bases, with 13 bases between them. CDR3 length: 15 residues. Per the germline V gene, CDR1 is SGHDN and CDR2 is FVKESK. The CDR3 loop is CASSQATGFGDTQYF. Here the CDR3 DNA reads TGTGCCAGCAGCCAAGCGACTGGGTTTGGAGATACGCAGTATTTT. Full variable domain (remainder filled in from reference TRBV14 and TRBJ2-3): EAGVTQFPSHSVIEKGQTVTLRCDPISGHDNLYWYRRVMGKEIKFLLHFVKESKQDESGMPNNRFLAERTGGTYSTLKVQPAELEDSGVYFCASSQATGFGDTQYFGPGTRLTVL.

The rearrangement uses TRBV7-2 and TRBJ2-5; no clear D gene. Germline-derived CDR1 and CDR2 are SGHTA and FQGNSA. The CDR3 is 13 amino acids. V lost 5 bases, J lost 2 bases, and 9 bases lay in between. Here the CDR3 DNA reads TGTGCCAGCAGCCCCGCGGAACAAGAGACCCAGTACTTC. Protein sequence: CASSPAEQETQYF.

This rearrangement joins TRBV5-1 to TRBJ2-3, with D possibly being TRBD1 (6 bases). Germline values: CDR1 SGHRS, CDR2 YFSETQ. The CDR3 totals 16 residues. Trimming took off 0 bases at V and 9 bases at J, with 20 bases between the two ends. The CDR3 is CASSLVPVDSSQTQYF. CDR3 coding DNA: TGCGCCAGCAGCTTGGTCCCGGTGGACAGCAGTCAAACGCAGTATTTT.

V usage is TRBV11-3 and J usage is TRBJ1-1, with D possibly being TRBD1 (6 bases). The germline gives CDR1 SGHNT, CDR2 YENEEA. CDR3 length: 14 residues. The V and J ends lost 2 bases and 0 bases respectively, with 7 bases between them. In nucleotides, the CDR3 is TGTGCCAGCAGCTTAAGGGGGATGAACACTGAAGCTTTCTTT. Its protein product is CASSLRGMNTEAFF.

The V call is TRBV2, the J call TRBJ2-3; D gene uncertain. The V gene's germline CDR1 is SNHLY and CDR2 FYNNEI. The CDR3 contains 15 residues. The V end was cut by 2 bases, the J end by 1 base, with 10 bases between. The CDR3 sequence is CASSESPPGTDTQYF. The CDR3 DNA follows: TGTGCCAGCAGTGAAAGCCCACCCGGCACAGATACGCAGTATTTT. Looking up the rest from reference TRBV2 and TRBJ2-3 gives the full variable domain: EPEVTQTPSHQVTQMGQEVILRCVPISNHLYFYWYRQILGQKVEFLVSFYNNEISEKSEIFDDQFSVERPDGSNFTLKIRSTKLEDSAMYFCASSESPPGTDTQYFGPGTRLTVL.